What follows are 29 T cell receptor beta chains derived from one specimen sequenced in a study of blood T cells in healthy people across ages. Primed by a sample-barcoded 5' primer and a J-beta primer mix, a second PCR proceeded for about 7 to 11 cycles. TCRdb processed the 5' RACE reads anew with MiXCR; each CDR3 protein has one entry. Here the sample spans 600,000 to 800,000 distinct CDR3 sequences, around 50% being singletons. The specimen sequenced was blood. These receptors were obtained from an elderly woman in good health.

This clonotype was observed at least ten times. The chain employs TRBV5-8 and TRBJ1-2; D unclear. CDR3 length: 15 amino acids. The germline V and J ends were trimmed by 4 bases and 3 bases, with 16 bases remaining between them. Germline V gene sequence: CDR1 SGHTS, CDR2 YDEGEE. CDR3: CASSVRKTGHYGYTF. In nucleotides, the CDR3 is TGTGCCAGCAGCGTTCGCAAGACCGGCCACTATGGCTACACCTTC.

This clonotype was counted ten times or more. The V and J genes are TRBV5-1 and TRBJ2-5, with 8 bases lining up with TRBD2. Germline CDR1 is SGHRS and CDR2 is YFSETQ. V shed 0 bases, J shed 3 bases, and the junction held 10 bases outside the gene matches. This CDR3 region has 17 residues. The CDR3 DNA reads as TGCGCCAGCAGCTTGGTAGGGTCAGTACTAGCGGAAGAGACCCAGTACTTC. Encoded protein: CASSLVGSVLAEETQYF.

Only a few counts were recorded for this clonotype. V and J are TRBV21-1 and TRBJ2-5; the table names TRBD2, a call not compared with the DNA. The J call may be mistaken, given a closer DNA end match to TRBJ2-7. TRBV21-1 has pseudogene status. The CDR3 has 18 residues. The CDR3 here is CASSKILGLGRRRSEQYF. The CDR3 DNA follows: TGTGCCAGCAGCAAAATCCTGGGGCTGGGCCGTCGAAGGAGCGAGCAGTACTTC.

Worth noting for this clonotype: A much larger clone lies one base from this, so it may be a read error. V is TRBV12-3 or TRBV12-4 and J is TRBJ2-7; D remains unclear. The CDR3 is 12 amino acids. V shed 3 bases and J shed 7 bases, with 10 bases lying between them. CDR3 in amino acids: CASSFTAVEQYF. The DNA of the CDR3 is TGTGCCAGCAGTTTTACGGCGGTTGAGCAGTACTTC.

This clonotype was detected ten times or more. The J gene is TRBJ2-7, the V gene TRBV7-9; D gene unclear. Trimming cost V 3 bases and J 0 bases, with 6 bases left between them. The CDR3 loop spans 13 amino acids. CDR1 and CDR2 from the germline V gene are SEHNR and FQNEAQ (reference sequence). The CDR3 DNA sequence: TGTGCCAGCAGCTTTGACAACTCCTACGAGCAGTACTTC. This gives the protein CASSFDNSYEQYF.

The chain carries TRBV6-1 and TRBJ2-1; weak D call: TRBD2 (5 bases). There are 13 residues in the CDR3. The germline V gene has CDR1 MNHNS and CDR2 SASEGT. The ends were cut back, 6 bases at V and 6 bases at J, with 12 bases in the middle. The CDR3, as DNA: TGTGCCAGCAGCCATTCGGCGGGCAATGAGCAGTTCTTC. Translation gives CASSHSAGNEQFF.

This clonotype appeared a single time. This chain uses TRBV5-1 with TRBJ2-3; 8 bases agree with TRBD2. Unmatched junction bases numbered 6, after V lost 1 base and J lost 2 bases. From germline, CDR1 is SGHRS and CDR2 YFSETQ. There are 16 residues in the CDR3. CDR3 loop: CASSLPDSGATDTQYF. CDR3 DNA sequence: TGCGCCAGCAGCTTGCCTGATAGCGGGGCCACAGATACGCAGTATTTT.

This clonotype was seen a handful of times. The chain links TRBV5-1 to TRBJ2-1, with D unresolved. Germline-derived CDR1 and CDR2 are SGHRS and YFSETQ. This CDR3 is built from 15 residues. Trimming removed 0 bases from V and 2 bases from J, with 9 bases in between. As DNA, the CDR3 is TGCGCCAGCAGCTTGGCCTCTCCGACCTACAATGAGCAGTTCTTC. Protein sequence: CASSLASPTYNEQFF. The full variable domain, with the rest looked up from reference TRBV5-1 and TRBJ2-1, is KAGVTQTPRYLIKTRGQQVTLSCSPISGHRSVSWYQQTPGQGLQFLFEYFSETQRNKGNFPGRFSGRQFSNSRSEMNVSTLELGDSALYLCASSLASPTYNEQFFGPGTRLTVL.

At least ten counts were recorded for this clonotype. This chain links TRBV3-1 with TRBJ2-7; D remains unclear. Trimming took 0 bases from V and 4 from J, leaving 4 bases between them. Germline V gene data show CDR1 as LGHDT and CDR2 as YNNKEL (reference sequence). The CDR3 is 12 residues long. DNA for the CDR3: TGTGCCAGCAGCCAAGATCGATACGAGCAGTACTTC. Encoded protein: CASSQDRYEQYF.

The chain has TRBV20-1 and TRBJ2-5; a possible D gene is TRBD2 (6 bases). Germline V gene sequence: CDR1 DFQATT, CDR2 SNEGSKA (reference sequence). V dropped 1 base and J dropped 4 bases, with 13 bases sitting between them. The CDR3 sequence is 14 residues long. CDR3: CSARGLQGGETQYF. CDR3 coding DNA: TGCAGTGCTAGAGGTTTGCAGGGAGGAGAGACCCAGTACTTC.

This chain links TRBV3-1 with TRBJ1-5; D remains unclear. Germline values: CDR1 LGHDT, CDR2 YNNKEL (reference sequence). V was pared by 0 bases and J by 0 bases, with 18 bases between. The CDR3 length is 19 residues. CDR3 sequence reads: CASSQDPTAQGISNQPQHF. DNA for the CDR3: TGTGCCAGCAGCCAAGATCCCACCGCACAAGGTATTAGCAATCAGCCCCAGCATTTT. The full variable domain, rest sourced from reference TRBV3-1 and TRBJ1-5, is DTAVSQTPKYLVTQMGNDKSIKCEQNLGHDTMYWYKQDSKKFLKIMFSYNNKELIINETVPNRFSPKSPDKAHLNLHINSLELGDSAVYFCASSQDPTAQGISNQPQHFGDGTRLSIL.

This clonotype was counted once. V is TRBV12-3 or TRBV12-4 and J is TRBJ1-6; D perhaps matches TRBD1 (6 bases). The germline V and J ends were trimmed by 5 bases and 7 bases, with 9 bases remaining between them. The CDR3 has 13 amino acids. CDR3 sequence: CASSQGSNSPLHF. In DNA, the CDR3 is TGTGCCAGCAGTCAGGGGAGCAATTCACCCCTCCACTTT.

The chain joins TRBV7-8 to TRBJ2-7; 8 bases match TRBD1. The end of the DNA is better explained by TRBJ2-5, so the J call may be wrong. From germline, CDR1 is SGHVS and CDR2 FQNEAQ. The CDR3 is made up of 14 amino acids. DNA of the CDR3: TGTGCCAGCAGCAACCCCAGGGGGCAGGCGACCCAGTACTTC. As protein: CASSNPRGQATQYF.

The gene calls are TRBV29-1 and TRBJ1-5; no definite D call. The V end was cut by 7 bases, the J end by 2 bases, with 9 bases between. There are 12 residues in the CDR3. The germline V gene encodes CDR1 SQVTM and CDR2 ANQGSEA. In DNA form, the CDR3 reads TGCAGCGCTCGGGCCGGCAATCAGCCCCAGCATTTT. Protein sequence: CSARAGNQPQHF. The variable domain in full, with the rest retrieved from reference TRBV29-1 and TRBJ1-5, is SAVISQKPSRDICQRGTSLTIQCQVDSQVTMMFWYRQQPGQSLTLIATANQGSEATYESGFVIDKFPISRPNLTFSTLTVSNMSPEDSSIYLCSARAGNQPQHFGDGTRLSIL.

This clonotype was counted ten times or more. V is TRBV7-9 and J is TRBJ2-4, with 7 nucleotides matching TRBD2. This CDR3 spans 13 amino acids. J gave up 7 bases and V 6 bases, and 6 bases lay outside the gene matches. Germline values: CDR1 SEHNR, CDR2 FQNEAQ (reference sequence). The CDR3 reads CASSLGGDNIQYF. As DNA, the CDR3 is TGTGCCAGCAGTCTGGGGGGGGACAACATTCAGTACTTC.

A few counts support this clonotype. The chain employs TRBV4-2 and TRBJ2-7; D remains unclear. V lost 4 bases and J lost 0, with 10 bases in between. The CDR3 sequence is 14 residues long. The V gene's germline CDR1 is LGHNA and CDR2 YNFKEQ. This CDR3 is CASSRTESSYEQYF. The CDR3 nucleotides are TGTGCCAGCAGCCGGACGGAGAGCTCCTACGAGCAGTACTTC.

This clonotype has ten or more counts. This chain joins TRBV3-1 and TRBJ2-7, with D perhaps TRBD1 (6 bases). From germline, CDR1 is LGHDT and CDR2 YNNKEL (reference sequence). The CDR3 length is 16 residues. V gave up 5 bases and J gave up 3 bases, with 20 bases separating them. The CDR3 sequence is CASSDSGGRGNYEQYF. The CDR3 bases are TGTGCCAGCAGCGACAGCGGAGGCAGGGGCAACTACGAGCAGTACTTC.

The table lists this clonotype with a count of one. The chain joins TRBV28 to TRBJ1-3; tentatively, D is TRBD1 (6 bases). Germline V gene sequence: CDR1 MDHEN, CDR2 SYDVKM. Trimming took off 2 bases at V and 3 bases at J, with 8 bases between the two ends. The CDR3 length is 14 residues. The CDR3 region is CASSLGQLGNTIYF. In DNA form, the CDR3 reads TGTGCCAGCAGTTTAGGACAGCTTGGAAACACCATATATTTT.

This clonotype is a singleton in its sample. This may be a read error: a much more frequent sequence differs by one nucleotide. The rearrangement joins TRBV28 to TRBJ2-7, with D maybe TRBD2 (6 bases). Germline CDR1 reads MDHEN; CDR2 reads SYDVKM. CDR3 size: 14 residues. The CDR3 nucleotides are TGTGCCGGCAGTTTACGGGTCGACGGAGGGATGAAGTACTTC. Protein product: CAGSLRVDGGMKYF.

The V call is TRBV20-1, the J call TRBJ2-1, with 11 positions matching TRBD1. The CDR3 runs to 14 residues. The germline CDR1 and CDR2 sequences are DFQATT and SNEGSKA (reference sequence). CDR3 bases: TGCAATGCCGGCTCCGGGACAGGGGGCAATGAGCAGTTCTTC. Translating gives CNAGSGTGGNEQFF.

The table lists this clonotype with a few counts. The CDR3 sequence is CAGKQGSEAFF. The CDR3 DNA follows: TGTGCCGGAAAACAGGGGTCTGAAGCTTTCTTT. V gene TRBV30 combines with J gene TRBJ1-1, with 7 bases aligning to TRBD1. The germline V gene has CDR1 GTSNPN and CDR2 SVGIG (reference sequence). The V segment lost 8 bases and the J segment 6 bases; nucleotides outside the gene matches: 6. The CDR3 loop spans 11 amino acids.

The chain couples TRBV7-9 to TRBJ2-7; no firm D call. This CDR3 has 13 residues. Trimming stripped 5 bases from V and 0 bases from J, with 8 bases between. CDR1 SEHNR and CDR2 FQNEAQ come from the germline V gene (reference sequence). CDR3 bases: TGTGCCAGCAGCGACGACCCCTCCTACGAGCAGTACTTC. Translated: CASSDDPSYEQYF.

V usage is TRBV4-3 and J usage is TRBJ2-1; D remains ambiguous. There are 13 residues in the CDR3. Trimming took 1 base from V and 10 from J, leaving 11 bases between them. From germline, CDR1 is LGHNA and CDR2 YSLEER. The CDR3 spells CASSQVGLSEQFF. The CDR3, as DNA: TGCGCCAGCAGCCAAGTGGGGTTGTCCGAGCAGTTCTTC.

This clonotype was detected a few times. This chain joins TRBV12-3 or TRBV12-4 and TRBJ2-3, with TRBD1 as a possible D gene (6 bases). The CDR3 runs 15 residues. V was pared by 5 bases and J by 2 bases, with 14 bases between. The DNA of the CDR3 is TGTGCCAGCAGTACCAGGGACATCCTCACAGATACGCAGTATTTT. This encodes CASSTRDILTDTQYF.

Turning to this clonotype: A read error may explain this, as a much larger clone is one base away. The rearrangement joins TRBV11-2 to TRBJ2-1; tentatively, D is TRBD1 (6 bases). The last part of the DNA fits TRBJ2-7 better; the J call may be wrong. The CDR3 is 14 amino acids. The germline gives CDR1 SGHAT, CDR2 FQNNGV. The CDR3 DNA sequence: TGTGCCAGCAGCTTGTCTACAGGGAACAATGAGCAGTACTTC. Encoded protein: CASSLSTGNNEQYF.

Concerning this clonotype itself: A clone one base away is much larger, so this may be a read error. The chain combines TRBV7-2 with TRBJ2-1, with 10 bases fitting TRBD2. From germline, CDR1 is SGHTA and CDR2 FQGNSA. This CDR3 spans 16 amino acids. As DNA, the CDR3 is TGTGCCCGCAGCTTAGGACTAGCGGTCTCCTACAATGAGCAGTTCTTC. This translates into CARSLGLAVSYNEQFF.

V gene TRBV7-9 combines with J gene TRBJ2-1, with a weak D call TRBD1 (7 bases). Germline CDR1 reads SEHNR; CDR2 reads FQNEAQ (reference sequence). The CDR3 loop spans 16 amino acids. V lost 5 bases and J 9 bases, leaving 23 bases between the germline ends. CDR3 bases: TGTGCCAGCAGCCAAAAAACATCCTACAGGGGAGGTGAGCAGTTCTTC. Residues: CASSQKTSYRGGEQFF.

This rearrangement joins TRBV25-1 to TRBJ2-5, with D maybe TRBD2 (6 bases). The germline V gene encodes CDR1 MGHDK and CDR2 SYGVNS. This CDR3 contains 17 residues. V was shortened by 2 bases and J by 2 bases, with 18 bases between the two germline ends. The DNA of the CDR3 is TGTGCCAGCAGTGAAACTTCCCCACTAGCCCCACAAGAGACCCAGTACTTC. Its translation: CASSETSPLAPQETQYF.

This clonotype was recorded at least ten times. The rearrangement joins TRBV7-2 to TRBJ1-5, with TRBD1 matching 8 bases. Germline assignment: CDR1 SGHTA and CDR2 FQGNSA. J gave up 6 bases and V 5 bases, and 9 bases lay outside the gene matches. The CDR3 is 15 amino acids. CDR3 bases: TGTGCCAGCAGCATACAGGGGGTGGGGGGTCAGCCCCAGCATTTT. Translating it yields CASSIQGVGGQPQHF.